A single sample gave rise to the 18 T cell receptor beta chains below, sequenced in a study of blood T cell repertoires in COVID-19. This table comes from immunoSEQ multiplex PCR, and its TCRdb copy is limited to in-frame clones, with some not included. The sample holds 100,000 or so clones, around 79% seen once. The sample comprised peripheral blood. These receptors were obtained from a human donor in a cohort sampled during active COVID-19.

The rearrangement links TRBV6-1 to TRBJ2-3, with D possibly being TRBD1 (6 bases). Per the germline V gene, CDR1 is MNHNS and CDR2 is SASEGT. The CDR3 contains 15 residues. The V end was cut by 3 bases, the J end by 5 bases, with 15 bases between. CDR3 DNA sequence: TGTGCCAGCAGTGATTTGGCAGGGGTTGGAGATACGCAGTATTTT. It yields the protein CASSDLAGVGDTQYF.

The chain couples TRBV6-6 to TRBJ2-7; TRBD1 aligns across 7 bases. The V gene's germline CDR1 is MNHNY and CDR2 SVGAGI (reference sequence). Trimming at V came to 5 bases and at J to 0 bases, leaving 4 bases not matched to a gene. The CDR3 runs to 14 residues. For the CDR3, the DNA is TGTGCCAGCAGTGGGACAGCGAGCTCCTACGAGCAGTACTTC. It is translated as CASSGTASSYEQYF.

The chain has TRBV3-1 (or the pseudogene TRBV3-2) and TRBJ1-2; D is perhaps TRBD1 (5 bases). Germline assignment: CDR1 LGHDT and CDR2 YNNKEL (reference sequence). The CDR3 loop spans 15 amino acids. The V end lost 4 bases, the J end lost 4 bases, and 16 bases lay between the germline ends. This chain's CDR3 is CASSPTVGRFYGYTF. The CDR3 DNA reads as TGTGCCAGCAGCCCCACAGTGGGGCGATTCTATGGCTACACCTTC.

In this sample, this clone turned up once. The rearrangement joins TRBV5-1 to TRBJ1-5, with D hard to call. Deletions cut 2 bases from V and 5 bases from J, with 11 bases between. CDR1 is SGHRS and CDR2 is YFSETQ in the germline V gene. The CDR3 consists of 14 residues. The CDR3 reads CASSFSGTDQPQHF. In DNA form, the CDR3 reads TGCGCCAGCAGCTTCTCAGGTACTGATCAGCCCCAGCATTTT.

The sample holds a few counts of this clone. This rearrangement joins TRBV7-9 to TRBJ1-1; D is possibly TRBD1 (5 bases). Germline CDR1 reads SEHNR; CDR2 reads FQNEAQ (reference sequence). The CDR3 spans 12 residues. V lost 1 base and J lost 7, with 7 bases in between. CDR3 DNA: TGTGCCAGCAGCTTAGACAGGCGTGAAGCTTTCTTT. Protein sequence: CASSLDRREAFF.

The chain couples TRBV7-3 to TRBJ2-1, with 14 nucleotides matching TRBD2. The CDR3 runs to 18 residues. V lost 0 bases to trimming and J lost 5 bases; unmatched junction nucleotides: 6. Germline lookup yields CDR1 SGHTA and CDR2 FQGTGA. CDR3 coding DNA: TGTGCCAGCAGCTTAACGGGGGGACTAGCGGGAGATGACAATGAGCAGTTCTTC. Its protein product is CASSLTGGLAGDDNEQFF.

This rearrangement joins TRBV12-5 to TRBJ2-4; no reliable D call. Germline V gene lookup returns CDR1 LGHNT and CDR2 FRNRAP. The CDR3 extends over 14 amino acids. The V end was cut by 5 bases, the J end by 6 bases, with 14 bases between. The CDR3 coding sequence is TGTGCTAGTGGTATACAGTTTAATAGAAACATTCAGTACTTC. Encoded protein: CASGIQFNRNIQYF.

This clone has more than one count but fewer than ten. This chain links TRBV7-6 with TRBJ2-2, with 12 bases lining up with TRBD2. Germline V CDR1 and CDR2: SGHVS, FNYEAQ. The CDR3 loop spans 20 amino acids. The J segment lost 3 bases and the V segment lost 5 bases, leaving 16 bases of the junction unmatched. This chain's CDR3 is CASSPVAAGLAGKDTGELFF. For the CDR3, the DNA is TGTGCCAGCAGCCCAGTTGCGGCCGGACTAGCGGGGAAGGACACCGGGGAGCTGTTTTTT.

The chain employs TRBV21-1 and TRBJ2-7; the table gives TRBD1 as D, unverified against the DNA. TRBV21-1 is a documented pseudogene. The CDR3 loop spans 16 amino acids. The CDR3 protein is CASSKVVGVGFSEQYF. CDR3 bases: TGTGCCAGCAGCAAAGTAGTAGGGGTGGGCTTTTCGGAGCAGTACTTC.

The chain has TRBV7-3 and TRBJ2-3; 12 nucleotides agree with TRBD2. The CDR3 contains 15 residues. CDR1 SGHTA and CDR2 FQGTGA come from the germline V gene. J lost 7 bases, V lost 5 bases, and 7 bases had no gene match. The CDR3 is CASSQTSGSVHTQYF. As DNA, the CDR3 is TGTGCCAGCAGCCAGACTAGCGGGAGTGTCCATACGCAGTATTTT.

The CDR3 bases are TGCAGCGTTCCCGCGGGACCGGGATTAGATACGCAGTATTTT. Its protein is CSVPAGPGLDTQYF. The chain links TRBV29-1 to TRBJ2-3; maybe TRBD2 (6 bases). V shed 5 bases and J shed 5 bases, with 17 bases lying between them. The CDR3 contains 14 residues. The V gene's germline CDR1 is SQVTM and CDR2 ANQGSEA.

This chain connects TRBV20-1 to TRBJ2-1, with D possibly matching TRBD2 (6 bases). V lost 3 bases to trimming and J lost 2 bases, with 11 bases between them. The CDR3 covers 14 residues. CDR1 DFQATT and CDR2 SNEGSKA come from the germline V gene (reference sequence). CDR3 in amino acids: CSASLARTYNEQFF. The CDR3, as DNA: TGCAGTGCTAGTCTAGCGAGAACCTACAATGAGCAGTTCTTC.

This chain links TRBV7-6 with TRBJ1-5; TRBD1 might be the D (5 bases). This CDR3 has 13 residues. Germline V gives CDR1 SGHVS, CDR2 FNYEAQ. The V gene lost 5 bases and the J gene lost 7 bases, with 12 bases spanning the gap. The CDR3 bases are TGTGCCAGCAGCGCGACAGTGGACCAGCCCCAGCATTTT. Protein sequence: CASSATVDQPQHF.

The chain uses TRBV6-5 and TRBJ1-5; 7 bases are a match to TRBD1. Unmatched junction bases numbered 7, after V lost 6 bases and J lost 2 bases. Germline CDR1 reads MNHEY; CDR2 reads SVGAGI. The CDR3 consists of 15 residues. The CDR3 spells CASSRRQGGNQPQHF. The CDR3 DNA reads TGTGCCAGCAGCCGCCGACAGGGAGGCAATCAGCCCCAGCATTTT.

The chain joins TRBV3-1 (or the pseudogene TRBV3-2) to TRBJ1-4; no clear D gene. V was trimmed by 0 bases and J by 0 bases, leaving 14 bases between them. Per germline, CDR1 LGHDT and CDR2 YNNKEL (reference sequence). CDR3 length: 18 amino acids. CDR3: CASSQERRGGTTNEKLFF. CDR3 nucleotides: TGTGCCAGCAGCCAAGAGAGGAGAGGAGGGACAACTAATGAAAAACTGTTTTTT.

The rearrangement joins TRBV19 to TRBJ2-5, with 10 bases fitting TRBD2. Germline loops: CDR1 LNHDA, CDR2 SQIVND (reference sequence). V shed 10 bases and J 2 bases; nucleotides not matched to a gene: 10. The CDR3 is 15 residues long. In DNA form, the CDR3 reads TGTGCCACCGGAAGGACTAGCGGCCGTCAAGAGACCCAGTACTTC. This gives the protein CATGRTSGRQETQYF.

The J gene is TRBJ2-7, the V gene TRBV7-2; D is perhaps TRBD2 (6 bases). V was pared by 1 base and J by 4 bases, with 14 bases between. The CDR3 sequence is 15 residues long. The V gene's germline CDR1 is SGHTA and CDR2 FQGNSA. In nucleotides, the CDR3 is TGTGCCAGCAGCTTAGGGCGGGGTATGGGATACGAGCAGTACTTC. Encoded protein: CASSLGRGMGYEQYF.

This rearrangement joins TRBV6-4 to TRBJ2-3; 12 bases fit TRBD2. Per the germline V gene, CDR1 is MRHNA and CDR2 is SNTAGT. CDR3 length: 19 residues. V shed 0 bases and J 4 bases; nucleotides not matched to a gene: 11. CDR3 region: CASSDSTELAGGGADTQYF. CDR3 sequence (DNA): TGTGCCAGCAGTGACTCGACGGAACTAGCGGGAGGCGGGGCAGATACGCAGTATTTT.